Below, one T cell receptor (beta chain) is given with its context. It lacks a known antigen. No much larger clone is present one base from it, and per-base qualities are unavailable. This sample is drawn from a study of shared clonotypes between healthy human individuals (dated by TCRdb to about 2020). Regarding the research as a whole: The cohort comprised a couple of women and a few men aged 18 to 49 years. Different laboratories and diverse techniques were used to prepare libraries and sequence TCR repertoires, to increase sequencing depth and limit assay-specific biases. For each donor, CD4 naive and CD4 memory were each given three plates, CD8 naive was given two plates, and CD8 memory was given one plate. Blood TCR repertoires of roughly five healthy adults were deeply sequenced to estimate repertoire size and the extent of clonotype sharing between individuals. Each donor's leukapheresis produced roughly between roughly 0.85 and 10 billion PBMCs. What the research found in general, with its limitations: Even with the large sequencing depth, rarefaction of the sorted-subset datasets indicated that sequencing was incomplete. The genetic and exposure-history diversity represented was limited by the small number of donors. Sampling was restricted to blood, and TCR repertoires in tissue are likely to differ from TCR repertoires in blood. Compared with non-shared clonotypes, clonotypes shared by all four sorted-subset donors had higher generation probabilities. When a handful of donors were compared, the shared fraction of clonotypes was about 5% for naive CD4, 3% to 4% for naive CD8, more than 2% for memory CD4, and 0.4% for memory CD8. Pairwise subsampling led to the expectation that sequencing depth would affect the degree of clonotype sharing among donors. Naive subsets generally had larger estimated clonotype richness than memory subsets did.

The donors were healthy, HIV-negative adults who had no recently reported acute infections or vaccinations. Every donor was a Caucasian adult residing in Nashville, Tennessee, USA. CD4+ T cells were enriched by magnetic negative selection, after which naive cells were positively selected on CD45RA and the negative fraction was taken as the memory subset. Blood was collected by leukapheresis, and PBMCs were isolated by Ficoll-Histopaque density gradient centrifugation and then cryopreserved in liquid nitrogen vapor phase. Purity and quantity of every magnetically sorted T cell population were checked by analytical flow cytometry. From each sorted fraction, genomic DNA was isolated and quantified by UV absorbance on a Nanodrop 2000c. CDR1 and CDR2, per the germline V gene (reference sequence), are LNHDA and SQIVND. A distance of 17 bases separates the germline ends of V and J, which lose 7 bases and 7 bases respectively. The CDR3, cysteine through phenylalanine, is 14 amino acids long. The retained sequence is limited to the CDR3, 42 bases, with the frame set at the first base.

Using the deep immunoSEQ assay, multiplex PCR amplified TCR CDR3 regions from genomic DNA. Extracted genomic DNA from each cell subset was spread evenly across all wells of several immunoSEQ 96-well plates, with each plate serving as a replicate. For sorted subsets, 200 ng of genomic DNA, equivalent to some 33,000 T cell genomes, went into each replicate PCR. Purified libraries were quantified with a Qubit 3.0 fluorometer, sized on a Bioanalyzer 2100, and re-quantified with the KAPA Library Quantification kit. Each immunoSEQ 96-well plate was sequenced on its own single-read 150-cycle Illumina NextSeq 550 flow cell. In the source study's methods: Because only junctional sequences without quality scores were contained in the immunoSEQ output, filtering matching that applied to full-length reads could not be performed. To assign V/J genes and CDR3, sequences were annotated against IMGT germline references using PyIR, a Python wrapper for IgBLAST v1.9. Any read was removed if the V/J assignment was weak (E-value above 1e-6), the CDR3 was missing, or the read contained stop codons, out-of-frame junctions, or ambiguous translated residues. V3J clonotypes were defined as sequences sharing the same inferred V gene, J gene, and CDR3 amino acid sequence. Percentage overlap between repertoires was calculated by dividing the number of shared unique clonotypes by the size of the smaller repertoire. Three approaches were used to assess repertoire richness: RTK rarefaction, the Chao1 estimator, and Recon v2.1 estimates of unobserved clonotypes. For all TCRbeta clonotypes obtained by the gDNA method from a few donors, generation probabilities were computed with OLGA. This is the immuneACCESS table as TCRdb keeps it, with only in-frame sequences that have V and J called. A part of the clones is gone; compared with another copy, unresolved V genes explain less than half, and the rest is unexplained. V and J calls plus clone size are reproduced from that table; the DNA served to infer D and trimming. In all, the sample holds approximately 1,500,000 clones, and 95% to 99% of those were seen once. The leading ten clones occupy around 0.47% of the sample.

In this chain, TRBV19 is recombined with TRBJ2-1; a tentative D match to TRBD2 spans 5 bases. This receptor was obtained from a man aged 25-45 years in good health. The sample taken for sequencing was naive CD4+ T cells sorted from blood. The sample's cell subset or site, from its label and the paper: CD45RA+ positively selected. The CDR3 region has the sequence CASKLTGSRNEQFF. The DNA sequence is given as TGTGCCAGTAAACTTACGGGATCGAGGAATGAGCAGTTCTTC.